This TCR beta chain was recorded in a study of T cells in Graves' hyperthyroidism and ophthalmopathy. This CDR3 spans 14 amino acids. Trimming took 6 bases from V and 0 from J, leaving 12 bases between them. Per the germline V gene, CDR1 is DFQATT and CDR2 is SNEGSKA (reference sequence). Template material for amplifying TCR beta CDR3 regions consisted of RNA transcripts. A first-round RT-PCR of the TCR CDR3 used the HTBI primer set. From the multiplex PCR reads, TCRdb called clonotypes with MiXCR, one entry per CDR3 protein. The sample contains approximately 630,000 distinct CDR3 sequences, about a sixth of which appear only once. Findings and limits, study-wide: Most thyroid clonotypes expanded above 0.001 were also detected in blood.

As regards this clonotype: Its antigen is still unknown.

The sample was blood. V and J are TRBV20-1 and TRBJ2-1; D ambiguous. The receptor was derived from a woman under 40 with Graves' hyperthyroidism. The CDR3 nucleotides are TGCAGTGCCACGTTAGTGAACTCCTACAATGAGCAGTTCTTC. This translates into CSATLVNSYNEQFF.